The sequence of this T cell receptor (beta chain) was determined in a study of spatial heterogeneity in lung cancer. Time point defined: sample taken at primary tumor resection. Sequencing was performed on whole RNA extracted from tumor and nontumor lung tissue, or from frozen PBMC, and the material was left unsorted. Germline CDR1 is MNHNY and CDR2 is SVGAGI (reference sequence). Trimming removed 6 bases from V and 0 bases from J; junction bases left unmatched: 9. The CDR3 length is 18 residues. Every TCR cDNA molecule bore its own unique molecular identifier. A single record per CDR3 protein comes from TCRdb applying MiXCR to the 5' RACE reads. The table records 55,000 to 70,000 distinct CDR3 sequences, about 6.3% of them present only once. This clonotype was seen repeatedly, ten times or more.

This receptor was identified in a female donor with early-stage non-small cell lung cancer. The rearrangement joins TRBV6-6 to TRBJ2-4; TRBD2 aligns across 12 bases. Sequences were derived from PBMCs, sampled at surgery. The CDR3 loop reads CASRATSGGTLAKNIQYF. DNA for the CDR3: TGTGCCAGCAGGGCGACTAGCGGGGGCACCCTAGCCAAAAACATTCAGTACTTC.